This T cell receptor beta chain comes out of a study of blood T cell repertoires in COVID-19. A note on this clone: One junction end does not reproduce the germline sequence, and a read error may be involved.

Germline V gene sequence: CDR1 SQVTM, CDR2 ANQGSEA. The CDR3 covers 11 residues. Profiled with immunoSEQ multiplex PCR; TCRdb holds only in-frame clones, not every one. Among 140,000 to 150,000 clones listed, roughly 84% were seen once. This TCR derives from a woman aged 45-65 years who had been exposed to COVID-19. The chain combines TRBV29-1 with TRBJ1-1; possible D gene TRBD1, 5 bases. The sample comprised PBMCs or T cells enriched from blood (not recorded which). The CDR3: CSGHRNTEAFF. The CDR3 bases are TGTAGTGGACATCGGAACACTGAAGCTTTCTTT.